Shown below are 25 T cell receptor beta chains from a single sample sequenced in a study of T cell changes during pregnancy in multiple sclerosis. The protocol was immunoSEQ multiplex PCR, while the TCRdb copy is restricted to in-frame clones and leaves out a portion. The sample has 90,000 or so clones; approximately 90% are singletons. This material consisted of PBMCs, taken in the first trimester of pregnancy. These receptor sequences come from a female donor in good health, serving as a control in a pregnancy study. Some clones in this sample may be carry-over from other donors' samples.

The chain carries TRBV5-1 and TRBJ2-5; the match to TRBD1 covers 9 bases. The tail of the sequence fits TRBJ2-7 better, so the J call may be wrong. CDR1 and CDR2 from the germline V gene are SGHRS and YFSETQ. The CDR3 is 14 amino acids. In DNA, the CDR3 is TGCGCCAGCAGCGCGGACAGGGGAACCTACGAGCAGTACTTC. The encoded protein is CASSADRGTYEQYF.

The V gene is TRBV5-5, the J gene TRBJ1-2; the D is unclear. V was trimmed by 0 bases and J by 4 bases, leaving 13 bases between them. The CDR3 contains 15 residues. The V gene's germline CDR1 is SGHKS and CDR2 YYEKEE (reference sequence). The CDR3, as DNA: TGTGCCAGCAGCTTGGGAGATGCCACGTCCTATGGCTACACCTTC. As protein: CASSLGDATSYGYTF.

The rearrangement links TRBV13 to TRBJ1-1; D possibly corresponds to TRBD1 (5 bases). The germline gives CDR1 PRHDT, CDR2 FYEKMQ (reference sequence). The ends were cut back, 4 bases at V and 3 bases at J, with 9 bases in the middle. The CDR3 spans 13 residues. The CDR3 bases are TGTGCCAGCAGCTACGGGGGGGACACTGAAGCTTTCTTT. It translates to CASSYGGDTEAFF.

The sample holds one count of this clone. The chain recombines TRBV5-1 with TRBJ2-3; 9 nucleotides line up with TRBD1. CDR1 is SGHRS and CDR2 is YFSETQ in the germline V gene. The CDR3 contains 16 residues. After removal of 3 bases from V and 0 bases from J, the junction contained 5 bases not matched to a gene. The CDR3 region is CASSSGTGFSTDTQYF. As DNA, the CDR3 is TGCGCCAGCAGCTCGGGGACAGGGTTTAGCACAGATACGCAGTATTTT.

CDR3 DNA sequence: TGTGCCACCAGACTCACAGGGGACTACGAGCAGTACTTC. Its translation is CATRLTGDYEQYF. The chain combines TRBV28 with TRBJ2-7; 7 bases are a match to TRBD1. Germline V gene lookup returns CDR1 MDHEN and CDR2 SYDVKM. This CDR3 has 13 amino acids. Trimming took 10 bases from V and 3 from J; bases not matched to a gene: 9.

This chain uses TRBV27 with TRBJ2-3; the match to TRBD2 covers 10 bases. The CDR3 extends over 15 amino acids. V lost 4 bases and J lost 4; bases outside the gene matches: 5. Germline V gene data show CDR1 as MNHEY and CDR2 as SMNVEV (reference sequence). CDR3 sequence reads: CASSSPSGSSDTQYF. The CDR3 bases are TGTGCCAGCAGTTCCCCTAGCGGGAGTTCAGATACGCAGTATTTT.

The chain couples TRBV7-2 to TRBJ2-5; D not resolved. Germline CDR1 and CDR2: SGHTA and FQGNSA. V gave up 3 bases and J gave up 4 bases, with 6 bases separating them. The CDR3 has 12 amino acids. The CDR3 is CASSFPRETQYF. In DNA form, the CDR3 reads TGTGCCAGCAGCTTCCCCAGAGAGACCCAGTACTTC. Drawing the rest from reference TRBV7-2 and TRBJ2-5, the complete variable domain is GAGVSQSPSNKVTEKGKDVELRCDPISGHTALYWYRQSLGQGLEFLIYFQGNSAPDKSGLPSDRFSAERTGGSVSTLTIQRTQQEDSAVYLCASSFPRETQYFGPGTRLLVL.

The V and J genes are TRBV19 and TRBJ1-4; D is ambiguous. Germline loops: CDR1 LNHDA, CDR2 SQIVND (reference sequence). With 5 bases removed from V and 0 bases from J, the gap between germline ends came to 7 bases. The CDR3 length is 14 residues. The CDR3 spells CASSPSATNEKLFF. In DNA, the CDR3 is TGTGCCAGTAGTCCCAGTGCAACTAATGAAAAACTGTTTTTT.

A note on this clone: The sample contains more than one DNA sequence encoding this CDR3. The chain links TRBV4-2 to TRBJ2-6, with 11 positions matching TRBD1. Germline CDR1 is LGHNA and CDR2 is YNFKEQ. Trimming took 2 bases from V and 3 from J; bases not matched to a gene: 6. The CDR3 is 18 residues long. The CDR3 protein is CASSQPGQGEVGANVLTF. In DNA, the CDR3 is TGTGCCAGCAGCCAACCGGGACAGGGGGAGGTTGGGGCCAACGTCCTGACTTTC.

The CDR3 protein is CASSFLGASGEQFF. CDR3 coding DNA: TGTGCCAGCAGCTTTTTGGGGGCGTCTGGTGAGCAGTTCTTC. This rearrangement joins TRBV7-7 to TRBJ2-1; D may be TRBD1 (6 bases). The CDR3 runs to 14 residues. The V gene lost 3 bases and the J gene lost 9 bases, with 15 bases spanning the gap. The germline V gene encodes CDR1 SSHAT and CDR2 FNYEAQ (reference sequence).

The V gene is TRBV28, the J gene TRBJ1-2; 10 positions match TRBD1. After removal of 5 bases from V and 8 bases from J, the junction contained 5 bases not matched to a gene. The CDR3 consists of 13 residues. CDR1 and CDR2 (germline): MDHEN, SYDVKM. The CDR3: CASSPGQGVGYTF. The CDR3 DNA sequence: TGTGCCAGCAGTCCCGGACAGGGGGTAGGCTACACCTTC.

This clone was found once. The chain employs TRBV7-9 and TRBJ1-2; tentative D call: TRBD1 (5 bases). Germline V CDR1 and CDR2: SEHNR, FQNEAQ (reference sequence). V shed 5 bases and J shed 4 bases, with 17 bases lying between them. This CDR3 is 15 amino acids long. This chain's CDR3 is CASSRDGGEAYGYTF. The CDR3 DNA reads TGTGCCAGCAGCAGAGACGGGGGGGAGGCCTATGGCTACACCTTC.

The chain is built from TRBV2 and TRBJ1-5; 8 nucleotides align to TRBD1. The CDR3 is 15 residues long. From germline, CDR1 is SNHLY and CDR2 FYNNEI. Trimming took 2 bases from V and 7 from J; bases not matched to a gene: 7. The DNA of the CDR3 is TGTGCCAGCAGTGAAAGGACAGGGAGGTGGCAGCCCCAGCATTTT. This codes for CASSERTGRWQPQHF. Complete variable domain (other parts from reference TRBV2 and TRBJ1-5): EPEVTQTPSHQVTQMGQEVILRCVPISNHLYFYWYRQILGQKVEFLVSFYNNEISEKSEIFDDQFSVERPDGSNFTLKIRSTKLEDSAMYFCASSERTGRWQPQHFGDGTRLSIL.

The chain's CDR3 is CASSRLRDYSDEQYF. For the CDR3, the DNA is TGTGCCAGCAGCAGACTCCGGGACTATTCGGACGAGCAGTACTTC. V gene TRBV21-1 combines with J gene TRBJ2-7; the table's D call TRBD2 went unverified against the DNA. TRBV21-1 is tagged as a pseudogene. The CDR3 has 15 amino acids.

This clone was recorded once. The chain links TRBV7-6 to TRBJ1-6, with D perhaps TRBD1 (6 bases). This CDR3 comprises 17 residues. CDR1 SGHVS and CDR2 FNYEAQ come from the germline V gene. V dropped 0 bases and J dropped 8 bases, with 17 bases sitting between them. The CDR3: CASSLAPVRGVDSPLHF. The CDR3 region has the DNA TGTGCCAGCAGCTTAGCCCCGGTCAGGGGAGTTGATTCACCCCTCCACTTT.

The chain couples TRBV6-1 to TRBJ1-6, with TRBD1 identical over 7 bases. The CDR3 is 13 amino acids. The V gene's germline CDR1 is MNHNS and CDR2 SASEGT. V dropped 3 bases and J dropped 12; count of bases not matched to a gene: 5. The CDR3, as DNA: TGTGCCAGCAGTGATGACAGGGCGAGACCCCTCCACTTT. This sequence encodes CASSDDRARPLHF.

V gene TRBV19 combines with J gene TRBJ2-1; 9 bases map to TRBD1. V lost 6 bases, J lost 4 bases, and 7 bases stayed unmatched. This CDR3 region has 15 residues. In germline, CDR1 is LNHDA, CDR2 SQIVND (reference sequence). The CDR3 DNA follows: TGTGCCAGTAGGATAACAGGGGGCGCGTACAATGAGCAGTTCTTC. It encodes CASRITGGAYNEQFF.

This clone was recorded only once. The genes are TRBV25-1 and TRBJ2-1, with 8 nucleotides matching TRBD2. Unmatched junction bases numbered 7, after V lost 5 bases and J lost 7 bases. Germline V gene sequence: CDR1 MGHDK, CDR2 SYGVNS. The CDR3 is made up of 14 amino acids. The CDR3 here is CASSLSGRINEQFF. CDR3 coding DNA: TGTGCCAGCAGTTTAAGCGGGAGAATTAATGAGCAGTTCTTC. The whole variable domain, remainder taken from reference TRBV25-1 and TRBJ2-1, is EADIYQTPRYLVIGTGKKITLECSQTMGHDKMYWYQQDPGMELHLIHYSYGVNSTEKGDLSSESTVSRIRTEHFPLTLESARPSHTSQYLCASSLSGRINEQFFGPGTRLTVL.

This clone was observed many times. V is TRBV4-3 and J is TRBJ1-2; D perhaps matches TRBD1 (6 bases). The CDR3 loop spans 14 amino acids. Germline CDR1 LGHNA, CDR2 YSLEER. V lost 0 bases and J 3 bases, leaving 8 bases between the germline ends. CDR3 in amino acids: CASSQEGAYYGYTF. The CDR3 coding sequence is TGCGCCAGCAGCCAAGAGGGGGCATACTATGGCTACACCTTC.

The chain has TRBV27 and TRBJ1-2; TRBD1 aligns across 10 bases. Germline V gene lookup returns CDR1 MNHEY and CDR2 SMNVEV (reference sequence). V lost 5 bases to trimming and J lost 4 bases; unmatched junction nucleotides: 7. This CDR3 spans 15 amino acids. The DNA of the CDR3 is TGTGCCAGCAGTCCCGGGACAGGGGTATTCTATGGCTACACCTTC. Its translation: CASSPGTGVFYGYTF.

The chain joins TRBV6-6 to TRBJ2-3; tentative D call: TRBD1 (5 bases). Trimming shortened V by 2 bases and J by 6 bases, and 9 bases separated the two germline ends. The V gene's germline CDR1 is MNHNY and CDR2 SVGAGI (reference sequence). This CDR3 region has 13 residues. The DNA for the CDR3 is TGTGCCAGCAGTTACCAGGGCATCGATACGCAGTATTTT. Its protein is CASSYQGIDTQYF.

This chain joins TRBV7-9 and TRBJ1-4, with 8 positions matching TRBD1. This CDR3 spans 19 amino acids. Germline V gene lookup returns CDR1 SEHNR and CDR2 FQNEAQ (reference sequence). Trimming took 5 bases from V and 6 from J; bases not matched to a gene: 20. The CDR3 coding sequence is TGTGCCAGCAGCCCAGACCCTCAGGGGGCGAGGAGCAGGGATGAAAAACTGTTTTTT. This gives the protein CASSPDPQGARSRDEKLFF.

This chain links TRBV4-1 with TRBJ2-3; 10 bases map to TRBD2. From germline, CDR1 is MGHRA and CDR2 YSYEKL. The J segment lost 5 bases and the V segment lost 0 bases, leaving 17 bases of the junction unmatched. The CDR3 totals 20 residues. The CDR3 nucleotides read TGCGCCAGCAGCCAAGACCGGTTAGGGGCTAGCGGGAGTCTTAGAGATACGCAGTATTTT. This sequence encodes CASSQDRLGASGSLRDTQYF.

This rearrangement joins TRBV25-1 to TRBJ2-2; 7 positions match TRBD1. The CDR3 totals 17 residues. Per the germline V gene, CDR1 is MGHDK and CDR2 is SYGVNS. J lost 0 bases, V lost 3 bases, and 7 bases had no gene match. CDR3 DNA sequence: TGTGCCAGCAGTGACTCAGCCGGGACAGCGAACACCGGGGAGCTGTTTTTT. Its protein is CASSDSAGTANTGELFF.

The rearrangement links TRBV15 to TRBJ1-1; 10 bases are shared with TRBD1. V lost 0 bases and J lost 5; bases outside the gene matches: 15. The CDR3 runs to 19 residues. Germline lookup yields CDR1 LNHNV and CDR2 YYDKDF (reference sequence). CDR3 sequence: CATSRDLGTGVGEWTEAFF. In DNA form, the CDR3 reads TGTGCCACCAGCAGAGATCTCGGGACAGGGGTAGGAGAGTGGACTGAAGCTTTCTTT.